Listed below are T cell receptor beta chains from one sample, sequenced in a study of cytomegalovirus exposure and HLA in healthy donors. The method was immunoSEQ multiplex PCR; TCRdb's version includes in-frame clones alone and lacks a portion of them. The table shows some 110,000 clones, with about 80% occurring only once. The sequenced sample consisted of PBMCs. These receptors came from a woman between 18 and 30 years old in good health and CMV-seropositive. Each CDR3 is given with its conserved first and last residue. D genes are given only for firm matches.

V gene: TRBV27; D gene: TRBD1; CDR3 protein: CASRGTGRPYEQYF
V gene: TRBV7-9; D gene: -; CDR3 protein: CASSLGGGSNQPQHF
V gene: TRBV19; D gene: TRBD1; CDR3 protein: CASSMEGATGNTIYF
V gene: TRBV2; D gene: TRBD1; CDR3 protein: CASVRPGQGMNEQFF
V gene: TRBV27; D gene: TRBD2; CDR3 protein: CASSTGLNTGELFF
V gene: TRBV2; D gene: -; CDR3 protein: CASSVAKHPGNTIYF
V gene: TRBV6-1; D gene: -; CDR3 protein: CASRFRQDSYNEQFF
V gene: TRBV28; D gene: TRBD2; CDR3 protein: CASRFLAESYEQYF
V gene: TRBV5-1; D gene: -; CDR3 protein: CASSLDAGVDTEAFF
V gene: TRBV6-1; D gene: TRBD2; CDR3 protein: CASITGSSGGEQYF
V gene: TRBV4-1; D gene: TRBD1; CDR3 protein: CASSQEDREYSGNTIYF
V gene: TRBV2; D gene: -; CDR3 protein: CASSEARGGSYEQYF
V gene: TRBV11-2; D gene: -; CDR3 protein: CASSFAQGLADTQYF
V gene: TRBV27; D gene: -; CDR3 protein: CASSLSPWGPSYEQYF
V gene: TRBV6-6; D gene: -; CDR3 protein: CASSYPGGGQPQHF
V gene: TRBV30; D gene: TRBD1; CDR3 protein: CAWSRGGVDEQYF
V gene: TRBV28; D gene: -; CDR3 protein: CASSLWRTPYNEQFF
V gene: TRBV28; D gene: -; CDR3 protein: CASSQTGSWAQTQYF
V gene: TRBV7-3; D gene: TRBD1; CDR3 protein: CASSPTPGTGATEAFF
V gene: TRBV30; D gene: TRBD2; CDR3 protein: CAWSRVGGPTDEQFF
V gene: TRBV2; D gene: -; CDR3 protein: CASSEQGNQPQHF
V gene: TRBV28; D gene: TRBD1; CDR3 protein: CASRDRGTEAFF
V gene: TRBV7-9; D gene: TRBD2; CDR3 protein: CASSSGLAGASDEQYF
V gene: TRBV5-1; D gene: TRBD1; CDR3 protein: CASTPLGQGVGAGNTIYF
V gene: TRBV6-6; D gene: -; CDR3 protein: CASSRGENTEAFF
V gene: TRBV7-9; D gene: TRBD1; CDR3 protein: CSSRPPGGRTEAFF
V gene: TRBV21-1; D gene: -; CDR3 protein: CASSKGGDRGANVLTF